This TCR beta chain comes out of a study of T cell repertoires in cytomegalovirus infection. The overall study: Indicated by public TCR beta signatures were CMV infection and matching HLA type.

Findings and caveats of the study: Totalled public TCR beta family frequency picked out people who carried CMV plus the relevant HLA. Predominance within the ex vivo response was attributable to HLA-C-restricted CMV-specific TCR beta clonotypes.

Note on this clonotype: Its antigen is unidentified.

The CDR3 has 17 residues. The V segment lost 0 bases and the J segment 4 bases; nucleotides outside the gene matches: 8. CDR1 is LGHNA and CDR2 is YSLEER in the germline V gene. A single record per CDR3 protein comes from TCRdb applying MiXCR to the reads. This table has some 800,000 distinct CDR3 sequences, under 35% appearing once. The sequence derives from a human donor in good health (CMV status not recorded). Some clones in this sample may be carry-over from other donors' samples. The chain combines TRBV4-3 with TRBJ2-5, with 10 bases lining up with TRBD2. The source material was cultured CD8+ T cells from PBMCs, sampled from culture after CMV antigen stimulation. The CDR3 spells CASSQDIASGGLETQYF. For the CDR3, the DNA is TGCGCCAGCAGCCAAGATATTGCTAGCGGGGGTTTAGAGACCCAGTACTTC.